The subject of this entry is one T cell receptor (beta chain). Its antigen is as yet unknown. The CDR3 has 14 residues. The V gene end was trimmed by 10 bases and the J gene end by 2 bases; junction bases not matched to a gene: 7. The V gene's germline CDR1 is MNHNY and CDR2 SVGAGI (reference sequence). The data were taken from a study of cytomegalovirus exposure and HLA in healthy donors. Study-wide results and caveats: When analyzed later, a missense DCLRE1C variant was found to be linked to TCR beta V- and J-gene trimming. Sequence variants that were highly shared formed a cluster that was likely a sequencing artifact. Among CMV-associated TCR beta chains, most appeared HLA-restricted in a later analysis. A classifier reportedly called cytomegalovirus status with high sensitivity and specificity.

The PCR was carried out with 60 Vbeta primers and 13 Jbeta primers. Profiling relied on immunoSEQ multiplex PCR, and the TCRdb table lists in-frame clones only, not all of them. The table lists 150,000 to 200,000 clones, just under 85% of them singletons. This clonotype was sampled from a girl aged 5-17 years in good health and CMV-seropositive. The sample taken for sequencing was PBMCs. The chain uses TRBV6-6 and TRBJ2-2; 7 bases map to TRBD1. The CDR3 DNA reads TGTGCCATCCGAACAGGGGTTAACACCGGGGAGCTGTTTTTT. It encodes CAIRTGVNTGELFF.